The T cell receptor beta chain under discussion was sequenced for a study of blood T cell repertoires in COVID-19. Study in general: Material from acute and convalescent COVID-19 was sourced from the United States, Italy and Spain. Nucleic acid was either cDNA or gDNA, and it came from T cells, B-cell-depleted T cells, or PBMCs.

Source study methods: For nucleated cells, counts were estimated from reference gene primer amplification. Using immunoSEQ multiplex PCR, the repertoire was profiled, and TCRdb retains in-frame clones only, with some absent. V and J calls and clone size follow that table, whereas D and trimming were derived from the DNA. The sample lists 170,000 or so clones; about 82% were seen once. This clone appeared a single time. Sequenced sample: peripheral blood. The origin of this receptor is a man between 50 and 59 years old with active or convalescent COVID-19.

The DNA for the CDR3 is TGTGCCAGCAGTCCGGGAACCTCCTATAATTCACCCCTCCACTTT. It is translated as CASSPGTSYNSPLHF. This chain connects TRBV6-5 to TRBJ1-6; D remains unclear. Deletions cut 5 bases from V and 0 bases from J, with 8 bases between. CDR1 MNHEY and CDR2 SVGAGI come from the germline V gene. CDR3 length: 15 amino acids.